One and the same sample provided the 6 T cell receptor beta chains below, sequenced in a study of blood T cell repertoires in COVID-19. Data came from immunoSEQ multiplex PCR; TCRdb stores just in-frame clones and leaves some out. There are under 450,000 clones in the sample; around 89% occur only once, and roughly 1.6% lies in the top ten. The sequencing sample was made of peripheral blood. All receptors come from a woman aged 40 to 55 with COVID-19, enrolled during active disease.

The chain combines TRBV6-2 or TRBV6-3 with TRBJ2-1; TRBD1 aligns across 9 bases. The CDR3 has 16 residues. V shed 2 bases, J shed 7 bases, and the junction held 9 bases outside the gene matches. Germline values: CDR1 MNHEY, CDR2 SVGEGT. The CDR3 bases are TGTGCCAGCAGTTACGTACCGGGACAGGGAGGGAATGAGCAGTTCTTC. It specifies CASSYVPGQGGNEQFF.

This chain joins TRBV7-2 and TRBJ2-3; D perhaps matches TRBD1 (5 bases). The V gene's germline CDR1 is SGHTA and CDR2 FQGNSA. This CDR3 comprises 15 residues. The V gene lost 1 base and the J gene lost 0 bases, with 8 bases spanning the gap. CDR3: CASSLVGDSTDTQYF. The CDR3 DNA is TGTGCCAGCAGCTTAGTAGGGGATAGCACAGATACGCAGTATTTT.

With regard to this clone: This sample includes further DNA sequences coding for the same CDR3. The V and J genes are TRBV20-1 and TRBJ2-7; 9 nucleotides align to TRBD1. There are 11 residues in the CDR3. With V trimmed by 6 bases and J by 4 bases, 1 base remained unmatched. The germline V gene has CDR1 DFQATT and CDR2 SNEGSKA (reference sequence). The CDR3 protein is CSAGQGYEQYF. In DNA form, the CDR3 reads TGCAGTGCCGGACAGGGGTACGAGCAGTACTTC.

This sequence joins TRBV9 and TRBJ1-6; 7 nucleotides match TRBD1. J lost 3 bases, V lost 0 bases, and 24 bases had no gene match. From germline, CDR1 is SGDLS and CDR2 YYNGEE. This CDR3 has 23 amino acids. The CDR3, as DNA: TGTGCCAGCAGCGTAGAAGGATCAGGCCCGACAGGGCCCGCTGCAAGCTATAATTCACCCCTCCACTTT. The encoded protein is CASSVEGSGPTGPAASYNSPLHF.

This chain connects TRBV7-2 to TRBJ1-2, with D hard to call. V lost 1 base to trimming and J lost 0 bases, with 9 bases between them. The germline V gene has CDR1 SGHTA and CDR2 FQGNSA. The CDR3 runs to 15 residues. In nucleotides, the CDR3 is TGTGCCAGCAGCTTAGTGGCTCGTTCTAACTATGGCTACACCTTC. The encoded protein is CASSLVARSNYGYTF.

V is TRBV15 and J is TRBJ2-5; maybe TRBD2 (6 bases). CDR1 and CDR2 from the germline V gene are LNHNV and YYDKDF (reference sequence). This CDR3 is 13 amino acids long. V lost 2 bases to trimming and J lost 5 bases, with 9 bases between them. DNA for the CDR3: TGTGCCACCAGCAGACCCAGCGGGGAGACCCAGTACTTC. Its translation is CATSRPSGETQYF.